The clone carrying this TCR beta chain was seen many times. Its antigen is undetermined. This entry is derived from a study of response to subunit inactivated influenza vaccine. Regarding the study as a whole: Seasonal influenza vaccination, on each occasion, was suggested by the authors to recruit few new T cells.

The CDR3 sequence is 14 residues long. V lost 5 bases, J lost 5 bases, and 6 bases stayed unmatched. A single record per CDR3 protein comes from TCRdb applying MiXCR to the RT-PCR reads. The table has 500,000 to 600,000 distinct CDR3 sequences, 12% seen once. The receptor comes from a man aged 45-60 years who received an inactivated influenza vaccine. This rearrangement joins TRBV12-3 or TRBV12-4 to TRBJ1-1; 9 bases fit TRBD1. The sequenced sample was PBMCs from blood, obtained on the day of vaccination. CDR3 coding DNA: TGTGCCAGCAGTGAGACAGGGGGTTGGACTGAAGCTTTCTTT. This codes for CASSETGGWTEAFF.